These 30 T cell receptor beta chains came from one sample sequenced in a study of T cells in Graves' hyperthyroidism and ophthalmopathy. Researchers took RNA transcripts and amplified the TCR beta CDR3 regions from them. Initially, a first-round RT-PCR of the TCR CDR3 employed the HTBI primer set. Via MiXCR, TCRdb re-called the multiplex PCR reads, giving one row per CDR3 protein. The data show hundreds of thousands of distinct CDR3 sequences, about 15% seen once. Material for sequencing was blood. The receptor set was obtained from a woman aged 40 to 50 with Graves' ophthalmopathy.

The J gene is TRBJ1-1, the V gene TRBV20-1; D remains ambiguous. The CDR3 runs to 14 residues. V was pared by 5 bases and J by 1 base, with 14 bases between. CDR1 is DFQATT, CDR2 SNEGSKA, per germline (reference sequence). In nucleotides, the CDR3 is TGCAGTGCTGGTCCTGGGCGGGCGAACACTGAAGCTTTCTTT. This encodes CSAGPGRANTEAFF.

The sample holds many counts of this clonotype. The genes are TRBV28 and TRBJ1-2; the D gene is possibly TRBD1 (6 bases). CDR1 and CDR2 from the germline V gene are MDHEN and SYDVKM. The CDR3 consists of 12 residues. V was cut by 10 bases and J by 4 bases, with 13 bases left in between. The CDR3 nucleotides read TGTGCCACCCGACAGGAGGGCTATGGCTACACCTTC. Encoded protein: CATRQEGYGYTF.

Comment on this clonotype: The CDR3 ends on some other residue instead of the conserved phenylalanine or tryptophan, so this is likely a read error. The CDR3 region is CASSVEWWSEQYS. The CDR3 region has the DNA TGTGCCAGCAGCGTAGAGTGGTGGAGCGAGCAGTACTCA. The chain uses TRBV9 and TRBJ2-7, with D uncertain. The CDR3 is made up of 13 amino acids. V was trimmed by 0 bases and J by 6 bases, leaving 10 bases between them. The germline gives CDR1 SGDLS, CDR2 YYNGEE.

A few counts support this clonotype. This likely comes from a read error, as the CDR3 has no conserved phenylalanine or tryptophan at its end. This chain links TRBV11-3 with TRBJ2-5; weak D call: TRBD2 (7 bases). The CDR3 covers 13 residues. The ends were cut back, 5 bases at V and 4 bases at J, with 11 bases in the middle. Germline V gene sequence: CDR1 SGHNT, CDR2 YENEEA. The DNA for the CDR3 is TGTGCCAGCAGCAGGGGGGAGGGAGAGACCCAGTACCTC. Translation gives CASSRGEGETQYL.

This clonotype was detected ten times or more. The chain's CDR3 is CASSYSSGIYEQYF. The CDR3 nucleotides are TGTGCCAGCAGTTACTCAAGCGGGATTTACGAGCAGTACTTC. This rearrangement joins TRBV6-2 or TRBV6-3 to TRBJ2-7, with 7 positions matching TRBD2. The CDR3 is 14 residues long. Unmatched junction bases numbered 3, after V lost 0 bases and J lost 4 bases. Per germline, CDR1 MNHEY and CDR2 SVGEGT.

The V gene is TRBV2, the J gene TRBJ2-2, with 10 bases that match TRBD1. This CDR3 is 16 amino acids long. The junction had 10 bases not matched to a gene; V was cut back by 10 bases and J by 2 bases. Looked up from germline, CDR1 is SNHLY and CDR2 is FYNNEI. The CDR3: CATFRRDRGNTGELFF. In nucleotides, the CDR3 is TGTGCCACCTTCCGCCGGGACAGGGGAAACACCGGGGAGCTGTTTTTT.

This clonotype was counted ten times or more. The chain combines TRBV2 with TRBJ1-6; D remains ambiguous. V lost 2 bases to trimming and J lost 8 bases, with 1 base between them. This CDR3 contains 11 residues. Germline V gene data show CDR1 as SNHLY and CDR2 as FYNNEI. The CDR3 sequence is CASSEYSPLHF. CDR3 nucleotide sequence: TGTGCCAGCAGTGAATATTCACCCCTCCACTTT. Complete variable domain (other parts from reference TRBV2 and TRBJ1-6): EPEVTQTPSHQVTQMGQEVILRCVPISNHLYFYWYRQILGQKVEFLVSFYNNEISEKSEIFDDQFSVERPDGSNFTLKIRSTKLEDSAMYFCASSEYSPLHFGNGTRLTVT.

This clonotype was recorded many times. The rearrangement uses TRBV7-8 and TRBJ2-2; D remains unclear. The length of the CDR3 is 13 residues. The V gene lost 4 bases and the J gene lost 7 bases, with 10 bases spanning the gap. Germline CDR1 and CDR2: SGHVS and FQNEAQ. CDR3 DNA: TGTGCCAGCAGCTATTTAAAGGGCGGGGAGCTGTTTTTT. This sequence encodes CASSYLKGGELFF.

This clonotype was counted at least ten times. CDR3: CASSKLGTSRGEAKNIQYF. The DNA for the CDR3 is TGTGCCAGCAGCAAGTTAGGGACCAGCAGGGGAGAAGCCAAAAACATTCAGTACTTC. The J gene is TRBJ2-4, the V gene TRBV27; a weak D match, TRBD1 (6 bases). V was pared by 6 bases and J by 0 bases, with 24 bases between. Germline V CDR1 and CDR2: MNHEY, SMNVEV (reference sequence). This CDR3 comprises 19 residues.

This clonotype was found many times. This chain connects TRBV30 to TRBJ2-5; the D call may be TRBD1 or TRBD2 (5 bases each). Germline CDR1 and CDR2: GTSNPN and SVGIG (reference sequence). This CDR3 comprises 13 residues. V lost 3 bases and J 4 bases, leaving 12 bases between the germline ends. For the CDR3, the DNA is TGTGCCTGGAGGGGGGACCGCGTAGAGACCCAGTACTTC. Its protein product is CAWRGDRVETQYF.

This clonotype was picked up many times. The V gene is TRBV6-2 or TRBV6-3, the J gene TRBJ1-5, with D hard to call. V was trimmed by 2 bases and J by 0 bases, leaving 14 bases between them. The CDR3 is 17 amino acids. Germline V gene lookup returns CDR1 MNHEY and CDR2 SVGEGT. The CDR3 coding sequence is TGTGCCAGCAGTTACGCCAGAGGATCCGATAGCAATCAGCCCCAGCATTTT. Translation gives CASSYARGSDSNQPQHF.

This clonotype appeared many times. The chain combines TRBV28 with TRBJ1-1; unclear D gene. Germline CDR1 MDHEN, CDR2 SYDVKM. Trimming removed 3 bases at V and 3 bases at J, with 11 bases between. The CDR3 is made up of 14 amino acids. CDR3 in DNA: TGTGCCAGCAGTTTTAGTGGAGTGGACACTGAAGCTTTCTTT. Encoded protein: CASSFSGVDTEAFF.

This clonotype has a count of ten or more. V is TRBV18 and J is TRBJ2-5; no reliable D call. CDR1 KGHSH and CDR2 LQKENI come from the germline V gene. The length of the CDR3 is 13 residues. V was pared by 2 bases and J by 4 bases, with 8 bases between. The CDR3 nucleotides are TGTGCCAGCTCACCAAAGAGGAGAGAGACCCAGTACTTC. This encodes CASSPKRRETQYF.

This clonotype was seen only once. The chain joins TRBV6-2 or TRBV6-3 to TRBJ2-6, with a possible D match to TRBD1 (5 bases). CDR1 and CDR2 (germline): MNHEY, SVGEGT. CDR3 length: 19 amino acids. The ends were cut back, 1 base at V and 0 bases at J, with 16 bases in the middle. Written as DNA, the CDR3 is TGTGCCAGCAGTTACTGGAGACAGATCAAGAGCTCTGGGGCCAACGTCCTGACTTTC. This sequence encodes CASSYWRQIKSSGANVLTF.

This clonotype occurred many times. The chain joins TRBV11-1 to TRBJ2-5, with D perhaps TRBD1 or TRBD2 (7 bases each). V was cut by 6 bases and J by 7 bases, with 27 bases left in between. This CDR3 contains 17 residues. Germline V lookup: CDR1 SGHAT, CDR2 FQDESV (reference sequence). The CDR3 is CASSVPGGQSRGGTQYF. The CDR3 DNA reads TGTGCCAGCAGTGTTCCGGGGGGACAGTCCCGAGGCGGGACCCAGTACTTC.

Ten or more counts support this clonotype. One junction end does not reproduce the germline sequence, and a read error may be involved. The CDR3 sequence: CASSRAVLLGGF. In DNA form, the CDR3 reads TGTGCCAGCAGTCGCGCCGTCCTCTTGGGGGGCTTT. This chain links TRBV12-3 or TRBV12-4 with TRBJ1-1; maybe TRBD1 (5 bases). CDR3 size: 12 residues.

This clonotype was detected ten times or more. CDR3 bases: TGCAGTGCTAGGGCCGCTAGCGCCGGGTCCTACGAGCAGTACTTC. Translated, it gives CSARAASAGSYEQYF. The rearrangement links TRBV20-1 to TRBJ2-7, with D tentatively TRBD2 (6 bases). V lost 3 bases, J lost 1 base, and 16 bases lay in between. The germline V gene encodes CDR1 DFQATT and CDR2 SNEGSKA (reference sequence). CDR3 size: 15 residues.

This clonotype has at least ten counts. The CDR3 loop reads CASSHRQGDFLMNTEAFF. The CDR3 bases are TGTGCCAGCTCACATCGACAAGGCGACTTCCTCATGAACACTGAAGCTTTCTTT. The chain joins TRBV18 to TRBJ1-1; unclear D gene. Trimming left V 4 bases short and J 0 bases short, with 21 bases between. Germline V gene lookup returns CDR1 KGHSH and CDR2 LQKENI. The CDR3 sequence is 18 residues long.

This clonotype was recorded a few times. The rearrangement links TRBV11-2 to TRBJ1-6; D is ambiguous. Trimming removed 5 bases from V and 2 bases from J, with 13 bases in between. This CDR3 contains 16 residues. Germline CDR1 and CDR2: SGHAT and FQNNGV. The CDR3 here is CASSRDVDPYNSPLHF. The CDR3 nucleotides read TGTGCCAGCAGCCGAGACGTCGACCCCTATAATTCACCCCTCCACTTT.

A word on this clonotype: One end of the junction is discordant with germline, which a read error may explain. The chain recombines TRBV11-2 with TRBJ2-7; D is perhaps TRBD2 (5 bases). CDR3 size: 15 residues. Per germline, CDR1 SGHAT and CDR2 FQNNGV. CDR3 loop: CARSLDDYSTYEQYF. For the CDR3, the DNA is TGTGCCAGAAGCTTAGATGACTACTCTACCTACGAGCAGTACTTC.

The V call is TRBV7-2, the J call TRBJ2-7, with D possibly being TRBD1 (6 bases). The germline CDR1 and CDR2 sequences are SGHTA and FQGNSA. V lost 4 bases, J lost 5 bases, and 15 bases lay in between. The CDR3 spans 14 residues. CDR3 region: CASSSRGRGDEQYF. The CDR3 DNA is TGTGCCAGCAGCTCCAGGGGAAGAGGGGACGAGCAGTACTTC. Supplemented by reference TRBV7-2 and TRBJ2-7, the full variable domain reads GAGVSQSPSNKVTEKGKDVELRCDPISGHTALYWYRQSLGQGLEFLIYFQGNSAPDKSGLPSDRFSAERTGGSVSTLTIQRTQQEDSAVYLCASSSRGRGDEQYFGPGTRLTVT.

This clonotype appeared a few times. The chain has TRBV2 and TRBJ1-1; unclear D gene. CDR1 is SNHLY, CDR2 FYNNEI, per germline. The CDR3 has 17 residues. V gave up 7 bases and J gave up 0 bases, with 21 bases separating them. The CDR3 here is CASMKSGWEIMNTEAFF. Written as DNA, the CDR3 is TGTGCCAGCATGAAATCAGGATGGGAGATCATGAACACTGAAGCTTTCTTT.

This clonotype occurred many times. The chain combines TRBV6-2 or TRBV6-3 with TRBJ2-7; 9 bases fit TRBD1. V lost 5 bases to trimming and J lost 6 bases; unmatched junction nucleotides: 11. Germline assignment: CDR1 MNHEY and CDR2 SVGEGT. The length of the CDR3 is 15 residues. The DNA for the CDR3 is TGTGCCAGCAGTCCCTCCATACAGGGGGCAAGCGAGCAGTACTTC. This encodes CASSPSIQGASEQYF.

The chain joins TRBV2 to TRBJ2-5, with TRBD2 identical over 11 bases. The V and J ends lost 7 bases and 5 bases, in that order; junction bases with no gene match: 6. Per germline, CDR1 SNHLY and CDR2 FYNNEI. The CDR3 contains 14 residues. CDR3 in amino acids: CASIAGLADETQYF. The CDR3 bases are TGTGCCAGCATTGCGGGACTAGCGGACGAGACCCAGTACTTC.

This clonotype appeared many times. The CDR3 protein is CSASDPNIGEQYF. The CDR3, as DNA: TGCAGTGCCTCCGACCCGAATATCGGAGAGCAGTACTTC. V and J are TRBV20-1 and TRBJ2-7; D is uncertain. The CDR3 is made up of 13 amino acids. Germline V gives CDR1 DFQATT, CDR2 SNEGSKA (reference sequence). V lost 6 bases, J lost 7 bases, and 19 bases lay in between.

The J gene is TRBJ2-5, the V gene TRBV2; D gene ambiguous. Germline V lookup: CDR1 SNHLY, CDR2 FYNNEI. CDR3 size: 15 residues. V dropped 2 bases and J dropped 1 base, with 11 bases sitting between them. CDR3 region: CASSEHQASQETQYF. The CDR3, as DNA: TGTGCCAGCAGTGAACACCAGGCCTCCCAAGAGACCCAGTACTTC.

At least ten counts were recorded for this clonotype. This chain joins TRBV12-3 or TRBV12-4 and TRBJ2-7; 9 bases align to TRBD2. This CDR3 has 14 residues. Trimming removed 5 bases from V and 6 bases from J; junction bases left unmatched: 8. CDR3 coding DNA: TGTGCCAGCAGTCCCCAGCGGGAGGTGATCGAGCAGTACTTC. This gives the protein CASSPQREVIEQYF.

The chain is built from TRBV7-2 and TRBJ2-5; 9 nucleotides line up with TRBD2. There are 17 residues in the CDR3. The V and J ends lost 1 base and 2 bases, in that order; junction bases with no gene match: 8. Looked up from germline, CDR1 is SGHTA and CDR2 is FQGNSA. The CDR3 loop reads CASSLVHLAGKQETQYF. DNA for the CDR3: TGTGCCAGCAGCTTAGTTCATCTAGCGGGGAAACAAGAGACCCAGTACTTC.

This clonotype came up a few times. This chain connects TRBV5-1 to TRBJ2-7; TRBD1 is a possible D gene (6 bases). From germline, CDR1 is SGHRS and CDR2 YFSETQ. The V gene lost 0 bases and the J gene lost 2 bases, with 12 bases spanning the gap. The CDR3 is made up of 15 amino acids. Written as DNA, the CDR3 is TGCGCCAGCAGCTTGGGAGGACAGCAACCCTACGAGCAGTACTTC. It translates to CASSLGGQQPYEQYF.

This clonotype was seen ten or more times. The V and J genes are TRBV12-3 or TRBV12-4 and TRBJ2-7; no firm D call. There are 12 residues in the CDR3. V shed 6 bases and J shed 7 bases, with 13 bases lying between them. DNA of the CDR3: TGTGCCAGCAGCTCCTCTGGGCGGGAGCAGTACTTC. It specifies CASSSSGREQYF.